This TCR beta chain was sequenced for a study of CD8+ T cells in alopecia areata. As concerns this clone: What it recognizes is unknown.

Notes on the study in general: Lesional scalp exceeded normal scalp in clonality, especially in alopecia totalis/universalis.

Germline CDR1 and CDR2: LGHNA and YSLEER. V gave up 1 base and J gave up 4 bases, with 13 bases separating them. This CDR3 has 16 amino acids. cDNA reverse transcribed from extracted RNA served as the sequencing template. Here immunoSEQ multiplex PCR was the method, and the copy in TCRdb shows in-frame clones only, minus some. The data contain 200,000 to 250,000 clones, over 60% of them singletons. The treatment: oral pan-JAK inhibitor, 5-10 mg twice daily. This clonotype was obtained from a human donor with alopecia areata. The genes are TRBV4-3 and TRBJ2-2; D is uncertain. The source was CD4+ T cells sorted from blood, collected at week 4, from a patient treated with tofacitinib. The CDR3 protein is CASSQVMALRTGELFF. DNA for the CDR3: TGCGCCAGCAGCCAAGTTATGGCGTTACGCACCGGGGAGCTGTTTTTT.